These 31 T cell receptor beta chains came from one sample sequenced in a study of radiation and T cells in renal cell carcinoma. Generated by immunoSEQ multiplex PCR, the TCRdb table keeps only in-frame clones and is missing some. The sample consists of more than 140,000 clones, roughly 80% of them appearing once. Regarding time point: baseline pretreatment blood. Regarding treatment: 15 Gy SBRT to primary tumor, nephrectomy 4 weeks later. This specimen was blood, taken from a patient whose treatment included radiotherapy and nephrectomy. The receptors come from a woman aged 45-65 years with renal cell carcinoma.

The chain links TRBV19 to TRBJ1-1; D may be TRBD1 (5 bases). CDR3 length: 14 residues. V was cut by 5 bases and J by 4 bases, with 14 bases left in between. The germline V gene has CDR1 LNHDA and CDR2 SQIVND (reference sequence). Written as DNA, the CDR3 is TGTGCCAGTAGTCGGGACGACGATGGCACTGAAGCTTTCTTT. Translating it yields CASSRDDDGTEAFF.

This clone was found many times. The chain recombines TRBV6-6 with TRBJ1-5; D gene ambiguous. CDR1 and CDR2 from the germline V gene are MNHNY and SVGAGI (reference sequence). There are 14 residues in the CDR3. V was shortened by 2 bases and J by 4 bases, with 9 bases between the two germline ends. DNA for the CDR3: TGTGCCAGCAGTTACCCAGGTAAAAATCAGCCCCAGCATTTT. Its translation: CASSYPGKNQPQHF.

The chain recombines TRBV28 with TRBJ1-1; D is perhaps TRBD1 (6 bases). Between the trimmed V and J ends, which lost 6 bases and 6 bases, there was a span of 17 bases. This CDR3 spans 14 amino acids. CDR1 and CDR2 from the germline V gene are MDHEN and SYDVKM. The CDR3 nucleotides read TGTGCCAGCAGGCAAGGGGGGGTTAGACCTGAAGCTTTCTTT. It is translated as CASRQGGVRPEAFF.

The rearrangement links TRBV19 to TRBJ1-1, with no clear D. With 3 bases removed from V and 4 bases from J, the gap between germline ends came to 9 bases. The CDR3 is made up of 13 amino acids. Per the germline V gene, CDR1 is LNHDA and CDR2 is SQIVND (reference sequence). The CDR3 bases are TGTGCCAGTAGTATGGTGGACGGCACTGAAGCTTTCTTT. Residues: CASSMVDGTEAFF. Full variable domain (rest looked up from reference TRBV19 and TRBJ1-1): DGGITQSPKYLFRKEGQNVTLSCEQNLNHDAMYWYRQDPGQGLRLIYYSQIVNDFQKGDIAEGYSVSREKKESFPLTVTSAQKNPTAFYLCASSMVDGTEAFFGQGTRLTVV.

V and J are TRBV5-6 and TRBJ2-7; D might be TRBD2 (5 bases). Trimming stripped 0 bases from V and 7 bases from J, with 11 bases between. CDR3 length: 13 residues. Germline CDR1 reads SGHDT; CDR2 reads YYEEEE. The CDR3 protein is CASSLGSGYEQYF. The CDR3 DNA reads as TGTGCCAGCAGCTTGGGTTCGGGGTATGAGCAGTACTTC.

The CDR3 loop is CASSLQTVSYEQYF. In DNA, the CDR3 is TGTGCCAGCAGCTTGCAAACGGTGTCCTACGAGCAGTACTTC. The V call is TRBV7-2, the J call TRBJ2-7; D not resolved. CDR1 and CDR2 from the germline V gene are SGHTA and FQGNSA. The CDR3 contains 14 residues. Trimming cost V 3 bases and J 1 base, with 10 bases left between them.

The chain joins TRBV27 to TRBJ1-5, with TRBD1 matching over 7 bases. Germline loops: CDR1 MNHEY, CDR2 SMNVEV (reference sequence). The CDR3 extends over 16 amino acids. V trimming: 4 bases; J trimming: 7 bases; junction bases outside the gene matches: 13. The CDR3 loop reads CASSSRLRGLWQPQHF. Written as DNA, the CDR3 is TGTGCCAGCAGTTCCCGTTTGAGGGGGCTATGGCAGCCCCAGCATTTT.

The chain uses TRBV19 and TRBJ1-2, with D hard to call. Germline CDR1 LNHDA, CDR2 SQIVND (reference sequence). This CDR3 has 14 residues. Trimming left V 5 bases short and J 0 bases short, with 10 bases between. The CDR3: CASSLISTNYGYTF. CDR3 in DNA: TGTGCCAGTAGTCTAATCTCTACTAACTATGGCTACACCTTC.

The gene calls are TRBV6-5 and TRBJ2-7, with D hard to call. Per germline, CDR1 MNHEY and CDR2 SVGAGI. The CDR3 spans 16 residues. Trimming removed 0 bases from V and 1 base from J, with 13 bases in between. CDR3 coding DNA: TGTGCCAGCAGTTACTCACGCGCCCGGCTATCCTACGAGCAGTACTTC. Translation gives CASSYSRARLSYEQYF.

The chain combines TRBV25-1 with TRBJ2-5, with D tentatively TRBD2 (5 bases). The DNA end is more similar to TRBJ2-7, so the J call may be wrong. This CDR3 is 11 amino acids long. Germline CDR1 is MGHDK and CDR2 is SYGVNS. The DNA of the CDR3 is TGTGCCAGCAGTGGAGGGTACGAGCAGTACTTC. Its protein product is CASSGGYEQYF.

This chain links TRBV7-2 with TRBJ2-4; 8 bases align to TRBD2. Germline CDR1 is SGHTA and CDR2 is FQGNSA. CDR3 length: 16 amino acids. The junction had 3 bases not matched to a gene; V was cut back by 1 base and J by 1 base. The CDR3 spells CASSLGIAGAKNIQYF. In DNA, the CDR3 is TGTGCCAGCAGCTTAGGTATAGCGGGGGCCAAAAACATTCAGTACTTC.

The CDR3 bases are TGTGCCAGCAGCGGAGGAGGACAGATGAACACTGAAGCTTTCTTT. This codes for CASSGGGQMNTEAFF. This chain links TRBV9 with TRBJ1-1; TRBD1 might be the D (6 bases). Trimming took off 3 bases at V and 0 bases at J, with 12 bases between the two ends. This CDR3 has 15 residues. Per germline, CDR1 SGDLS and CDR2 YYNGEE.

This sequence joins TRBV6-5 and TRBJ1-1; unclear D gene. The germline gives CDR1 MNHEY, CDR2 SVGAGI. Trimming cost V 5 bases and J 1 base, with 14 bases left between them. The CDR3 runs to 15 residues. The CDR3, as DNA: TGTGCCAGCAGTCTATACGGACCCAGGAACACTGAAGCTTTCTTT. It is translated as CASSLYGPRNTEAFF.

This CDR3 is CASSLSPDVSYEQYF. Here the CDR3 DNA reads TGTGCCAGCAGTCTCTCCCCGGACGTATCCTACGAGCAGTACTTC. The chain is built from TRBV6-5 and TRBJ2-7, with D uncertain. This CDR3 region has 15 residues. Trimming took 5 bases from V and 1 from J, leaving 15 bases between them. Germline loops: CDR1 MNHEY, CDR2 SVGAGI.

This chain joins TRBV5-4 and TRBJ1-1, with TRBD1 matching 12 bases. The germline CDR1 and CDR2 sequences are SGHNT and YYREEE (reference sequence). Trimming cost V 3 bases and J 6 bases; bases outside gene matches: 6. The CDR3 loop spans 15 amino acids. DNA of the CDR3: TGTGCCAGCAGCTCAGGGACAGGGGGCAGCGCTGAAGCTTTCTTT. Translation: CASSSGTGGSAEAFF.

This clone was recorded a few times. This chain uses TRBV28 with TRBJ1-5, with D uncertain. The CDR3 sequence is 13 residues long. CDR1 is MDHEN, CDR2 SYDVKM, per germline. Trimming removed 6 bases from V and 0 bases from J, with 6 bases in between. CDR3 protein: CASRTLSNQPQHF. The CDR3 nucleotides are TGTGCCAGCAGAACTCTTAGCAATCAGCCCCAGCATTTT.

This clone was counted at least ten times. The chain couples TRBV9 to TRBJ1-5, with D possibly TRBD1 on 5 matching bases. There are 14 residues in the CDR3. The ends were cut back, 0 bases at V and 3 bases at J, with 7 bases in the middle. Germline CDR1 is SGDLS and CDR2 is YYNGEE. The CDR3: CASSVDGANQPQHF. CDR3 nucleotides: TGTGCCAGCAGCGTAGACGGGGCCAATCAGCCCCAGCATTTT.

About this clone: Other DNA sequences in the sample encode the same CDR3. The chain combines TRBV10-1 with TRBJ2-7; D is unclear. V lost 0 bases, J lost 1 base, and 4 bases lay in between. Per the germline V gene, CDR1 is WNHNN and CDR2 is SYGVQD (reference sequence). The CDR3 length is 13 residues. Here the CDR3 reads CASSESGSYEQYF. The CDR3 bases are TGCGCCAGCAGTGAGTCAGGTTCCTACGAGCAGTACTTC.

The rearrangement links TRBV15 to TRBJ2-4; possible D gene TRBD1, 6 bases. The V and J ends lost 1 base and 0 bases respectively, with 7 bases between them. The CDR3 is 15 amino acids. Germline assignment: CDR1 LNHNV and CDR2 YYDKDF (reference sequence). CDR3 sequence: CATSRGGLAKNIQYF. The CDR3 nucleotides are TGTGCCACCAGCAGAGGGGGGCTAGCCAAAAACATTCAGTACTTC.

The chain joins TRBV15 to TRBJ2-5, with 11 bases that match TRBD2. V lost 1 base to trimming and J lost 5 bases; unmatched junction nucleotides: 3. The CDR3 is 15 residues long. The germline V gene encodes CDR1 LNHNV and CDR2 YYDKDF (reference sequence). CDR3 amino acids: CATSRVSGGAETQYF. The CDR3 coding sequence is TGTGCCACCAGCAGAGTTAGCGGGGGGGCGGAGACCCAGTACTTC.

This clone appeared a single time. The chain couples TRBV11-3 to TRBJ1-4; D uncertain. The CDR3 is 13 residues long. V lost 0 bases and J lost 5, with 4 bases in between. Germline CDR1 SGHNT, CDR2 YENEEA. The DNA for the CDR3 is TGTGCCAGCAGCTTAGATCAGAATGAAAAACTGTTTTTT. Its protein product is CASSLDQNEKLFF.

V usage is TRBV7-2 and J usage is TRBJ2-5; the D gene is possibly TRBD2 (6 bases). V was trimmed by 5 bases and J by 1 base, leaving 17 bases between them. CDR3 length equals 16 residues. Germline values: CDR1 SGHTA, CDR2 FQGNSA. Here the CDR3 reads CASSPGRASVQETQYF. The CDR3 DNA is TGTGCCAGCAGCCCCGGAAGGGCTAGCGTCCAAGAGACCCAGTACTTC.

The V gene is TRBV5-5, the J gene TRBJ1-2; D not resolved. The CDR3 consists of 15 residues. V lost 1 base and J 3 bases, leaving 13 bases between the germline ends. In germline, CDR1 is SGHKS, CDR2 YYEKEE (reference sequence). CDR3 residues: CASSLYGLSDYGYTF. The DNA of the CDR3 is TGTGCCAGCAGCTTGTACGGACTCTCGGACTATGGCTACACCTTC. Full variable domain (remainder filled in from reference TRBV5-5 and TRBJ1-2): DAGVTQSPTHLIKTRGQQVTLRCSPISGHKSVSWYQQVLGQGPQFIFQYYEKEERGRGNFPDRFSARQFPNYSSELNVNALLLGDSALYLCASSLYGLSDYGYTFGSGTRLTVV.

The chain employs TRBV15 and TRBJ2-7; D unresolved. Trimming pared 0 bases from V and 5 bases from J, leaving 2 bases between. The CDR3 has 11 residues. Germline-derived CDR1 and CDR2 are LNHNV and YYDKDF (reference sequence). CDR3 bases: TGTGCCACCAGCAGAGATGACGAGCAGTACTTC. Encoded protein: CATSRDDEQYF.

The sample holds a few counts of this clone. The chain joins TRBV7-2 to TRBJ2-7; the match to TRBD2 covers 8 bases. Germline CDR1 is SGHTA and CDR2 is FQGNSA. The CDR3 consists of 14 residues. Trimming removed 4 bases from V and 7 bases from J; junction bases left unmatched: 9. The CDR3 sequence: CASSSAAGTREQYF. CDR3 DNA: TGTGCCAGCAGCTCCGCTGCCGGGACTAGAGAGCAGTACTTC. The full variable domain, with the rest looked up from reference TRBV7-2 and TRBJ2-7, is GAGVSQSPSNKVTEKGKDVELRCDPISGHTALYWYRQSLGQGLEFLIYFQGNSAPDKSGLPSDRFSAERTGGSVSTLTIQRTQQEDSAVYLCASSSAAGTREQYFGPGTRLTVT.

Only a few counts were recorded for this clone. The CDR3 reads CASSEAGGREKLFF. Written as DNA, the CDR3 is TGTGCCAGCAGTGAAGCCGGGGGAAGGGAAAAACTGTTTTTT. This chain links TRBV2 with TRBJ1-4; TRBD1 might be the D (5 bases). V gave up 0 bases and J gave up 8 bases, with 10 bases separating them. Germline values: CDR1 SNHLY, CDR2 FYNNEI. This CDR3 region has 14 residues.

Only one count was recorded for this clone. The rearrangement links TRBV7-2 to TRBJ1-1, with D unclear. V shed 2 bases and J shed 1 base, with 5 bases lying between them. This CDR3 contains 13 residues. In germline, CDR1 is SGHTA, CDR2 FQGNSA. Here the CDR3 reads CASSLLWNTEAFF. The CDR3, as DNA: TGTGCCAGCAGCTTATTATGGAACACTGAAGCTTTCTTT.

The chain has TRBV30 and TRBJ1-4; perhaps TRBD1 as D (5 bases). CDR3 size: 17 residues. V shed 3 bases and J shed 2 bases, with 19 bases lying between them. From germline, CDR1 is GTSNPN and CDR2 SVGIG (reference sequence). The CDR3 here is CAWSVIYGGSTNEKLFF. The CDR3 DNA reads TGTGCCTGGAGCGTAATATATGGGGGGTCGACTAATGAAAAACTGTTTTTT.

The rearrangement joins TRBV7-2 to TRBJ1-5; 9 bases are shared with TRBD1. The CDR3 covers 15 residues. Trimming cost V 2 bases and J 9 bases; bases outside gene matches: 8. CDR1 and CDR2 from the germline V gene are SGHTA and FQGNSA. The CDR3 loop is CASSLSGTGSLPQHF. The CDR3 DNA reads TGTGCCAGCAGCTTATCCGGGACAGGGTCATTGCCCCAGCATTTT.

This clone was counted a single time. For the CDR3, the DNA is TGCGCCAGCAGCTCGAGGGTCGCAGGGACTTACGAGCAGTACTTC. This encodes CASSSRVAGTYEQYF. The V and J genes are TRBV5-1 and TRBJ2-7; D perhaps matches TRBD2 (6 bases). The V end lost 3 bases, the J end lost 4 bases, and 17 bases lay between the germline ends. This CDR3 spans 15 amino acids. The germline CDR1 and CDR2 sequences are SGHRS and YFSETQ.

This clone appeared once. The chain combines TRBV4-1 with TRBJ1-5; 9 bases line up with TRBD1. The CDR3 length is 14 residues. From germline, CDR1 is MGHRA and CDR2 YSYEKL. Trimming cost V 9 bases and J 4 bases; bases outside gene matches: 7. CDR3 DNA: TGCGCCAGTGCCAGGACAGGGGCTAATCAGCCCCAGCATTTT. The encoded protein is CASARTGANQPQHF.